A selection of T cell receptor beta chains follows, all from one sample in a study of CD8+ T cells in alopecia areata. Repertoires were generated with immunoSEQ multiplex PCR, while TCRdb's copy carries only in-frame clones and drops some. This table has 65,000 to 70,000 clones, approximately 60% appearing once. This sample comprised CD8+ T cells sorted from blood, obtained at week 0. The origin of the receptors is a human donor with alopecia areata. Both conserved end residues are part of each CDR3. Fields, in order: clone size, D gene, V gene, J gene, CDR3 DNA, CDR3 protein. The D gene is left open where the match is weak. Size is omitted from some rows. Given values are once, few, many or a class for expanded clones.

.,.,TRBV27,TRBJ1-2,TGTGCCAGCAGTTTTGGCGGGGCCTGGCTACCTTATGGCTACACCTTC,CASSFGGAWLPYGYTF
.,.,TRBV27,TRBJ2-1,TGTGCCAGCAGTCAGGGACCGAACAATGAGCAGTTCTTC,CASSQGPNNEQFF
.,.,TRBV30,TRBJ2-7,TGTGCCTGTTCCCATGGGGGGACCTACGAGCAGTACTTC,CACSHGGTYEQYF
few,TRBD1,TRBV5-1,TRBJ2-7,TGCGCCAGCAGCTTTACGACAGGGGAGGACTACGAGCAGTACTTC,CASSFTTGEDYEQYF
few,.,TRBV20-1,TRBJ2-1,TGCAGTGCTAGAATGTTTGAGCAGTTCTTC,CSARMFEQFF
few,.,TRBV29-1,TRBJ2-5,TGCAGCTCCTCGGGGGCAGGGGACTCCCCCTTCAAGTACTTC,CSSSGAGDSPFKYF
.,.,TRBV27,TRBJ1-1,TGTGCCAGCAGTTTCATCCCCAACACTGAAGCTTTCTTT,CASSFIPNTEAFF
.,TRBD2,TRBV5-4,TRBJ2-3,TGTGCCAGCAGCCAACCGACTAGCGGGAGCCCGGATACGCAGTATTTT,CASSQPTSGSPDTQYF
few,.,TRBV19,TRBJ2-7,TGTGCCAGTAGTATCGAGGAGGGCCGGTACGAGCAGTACTTC,CASSIEEGRYEQYF
few,TRBD1,TRBV6-4,TRBJ1-1,TGTGCCAGCAGTGAAGTACCGGGACAGGGTAATACTGAAGCTTTCTTT,CASSEVPGQGNTEAFF
.,.,TRBV30,TRBJ2-2,TGTGCCTGGAGTGACAACGGGGAGCTGTTTTTT,CAWSDNGELFF
.,TRBD2,TRBV30,TRBJ2-3,TGTGCCTGGAGCGCAAGACTAGCGGGGCCCACAGATACGCAGTATTTT,CAWSARLAGPTDTQYF
few,TRBD1,TRBV11-2,TRBJ1-2,TGTGCCAGCAGCGATATACAGGGGTATGGGCATGGCTACACCTTC,CASSDIQGYGHGYTF
.,.,TRBV2,TRBJ1-5,TGTGCCATCGGGCACACGGGCTATAGCAATCAGCCCCAGCATTTT,CAIGHTGYSNQPQHF
few,.,TRBV7-9,TRBJ1-2,TGTGCCAGCAGACCTGGACCGCCTGGAGGCTATGGCTACACCTTC,CASRPGPPGGYGYTF
once,TRBD2,TRBV7-3,TRBJ2-3,TGTGCCAGCAGCCCCTTCGCGGGAGGGCCCCCAGATACGCAGTATTTT,CASSPFAGGPPDTQYF
few,TRBD1,TRBV5-1,TRBJ2-5,TGCGCCAGCAGCTTGGGGACAGGGGGGCAAGAGACCCAGTACTTC,CASSLGTGGQETQYF
few,.,TRBV30,TRBJ1-2,TGTGCCTGGAGTGCCAGGGGATCGTATTCCTATGGCTACACCTTC,CAWSARGSYSYGYTF
few,.,TRBV4-1,TRBJ2-1,TGCGCCAGCAGCCAAGAGCAGGGGTACAATGAGCAGTTCTTC,CASSQEQGYNEQFF
.,TRBD2,TRBV6-1,TRBJ2-7,TGTGCCAGCAGTGGAACTAGCGACTACGAGCAGTACTTC,CASSGTSDYEQYF
few,TRBD2,TRBV5-4,TRBJ2-3,TGTGCCAGCAGCTTGGGACTAGCGGGAGGCGGTACGCAGTATTTT,CASSLGLAGGGTQYF
.,.,TRBV5-1,TRBJ1-2,TGCGCCAGCAGCCCCGGAGTCAACGCAGCTAACTATGGCTACACCTTC,CASSPGVNAANYGYTF
.,.,TRBV29-1,TRBJ2-3,TGCAGCGTTGAAGAAGGATACGGGGGTAGCACAGATACGCAGTATTTT,CSVEEGYGGSTDTQYF
few,TRBD2,TRBV11-1,TRBJ2-5,TGTGCCAGCAGCTCGGGACTAGCGGGAGCGTGGGAGACCCAGTACTTC,CASSSGLAGAWETQYF
.,TRBD1,TRBV4-2,TRBJ2-7,TGTGCCAGCAGCCCAACTGGGACAGGCTACGAGCAGTACTTC,CASSPTGTGYEQYF
.,TRBD1,TRBV13,TRBJ2-7,TGTGCCAGCAGCTCCGACAGGGGTATCTACGAGCAGTACTTC,CASSSDRGIYEQYF
.,.,TRBV29-1,TRBJ2-2,TGCAGCGCGACAGGTGCGAACACCGGGGAGCTGTTTTTT,CSATGANTGELFF
.,.,TRBV7-2,TRBJ2-3,TGTGCCAGCAGCTTAGGGGGAGTCACAGATACGCAGTATTTT,CASSLGGVTDTQYF
few,.,TRBV9,TRBJ2-2,TGTGCCAGCAGCTTGCTAATCCTGGACACCGGGGAGCTGTTTTTT,CASSLLILDTGELFF
.,.,TRBV4-1,TRBJ1-1,TGCGCCAGCAAAGATAATGAAGGGTCGAACACTGAAGCTTTCTTT,CASKDNEGSNTEAFF
.,.,TRBV2,TRBJ1-2,TGTGCCAGCAGTGGGACCCGGGGGGTGGACAGCTATGGCTACACCTTC,CASSGTRGVDSYGYTF
.,.,TRBV5-1,TRBJ2-1,TGCGCCAGCAGCCAACAGTCCAATGAGCAGTTCTTC,CASSQQSNEQFF
.,.,TRBV27,TRBJ1-1,TGTGCCAGCAGTTTACTTGGGAACACTGAAGCTTTCTTT,CASSLLGNTEAFF
few,.,TRBV30,TRBJ1-1,TGTGCCTGGAGTGTAGCGGTTGAAGCTTTCTTT,CAWSVAVEAFF
once,.,TRBV9,TRBJ2-1,TGTGCCAGCAGCGTGGGCAGGGTTACCTACAATGAGCAGTTCTTC,CASSVGRVTYNEQFF
.,.,TRBV29-1,TRBJ2-7,TGCAGCACGTACAACGGGAACGAGCAGTACTTC,CSTYNGNEQYF
.,.,TRBV11-2,TRBJ2-2,TGTGCCAGCAGCTTAGAAGTCGGCGGGGAGCTGTTTTTT,CASSLEVGGELFF
once,.,TRBV30,TRBJ1-2,TGTGCCTGGAGTAGTCCGGGGGTGGATGGCTACACCTTC,CAWSSPGVDGYTF
few,.,TRBV4-3,TRBJ2-7,TGCGCCAGCAGCCAAGCGGGAGCCATTACCTACGAGCAGTACTTC,CASSQAGAITYEQYF
.,.,TRBV4-1,TRBJ1-2,TGCGCCAGCAGCCAAGACGCGGGGACACCTAACTATGGCTACACCTTC,CASSQDAGTPNYGYTF
few,TRBD2,TRBV4-3,TRBJ2-7,TGCGCCAGCAGCCAAGACGGGACTAGCGGGGGCGATCAGTACTTC,CASSQDGTSGGDQYF
.,.,TRBV6-5,TRBJ1-1,TGTGCCAGCAGTTACGGGAGGGTGAACACTGAAGCTTTCTTT,CASSYGRVNTEAFF
.,TRBD1,TRBV5-6,TRBJ2-1,TGTGCCAGCAGCGCGACAGGGGCGGTGCAGTTCTTC,CASSATGAVQFF
.,.,TRBV29-1,TRBJ2-4,TGCAGCGTGCGAGGAGGTGGCATTCAGTACTTC,CSVRGGGIQYF
.,.,TRBV9,TRBJ2-6,TGTGCCAGCACGGGTACGGCCAACGTCCTGACTTTC,CASTGTANVLTF
.,.,TRBV7-9,TRBJ1-1,TGTGCCAGCAGCCGTCCGGGGGACACTGAAGCTTTCTTT,CASSRPGDTEAFF